This T cell receptor (beta chain) is from a study of T cells in Graves' hyperthyroidism and ophthalmopathy. Regarding the study as a whole: Ophthalmopathy stood apart from stable hyperthyroidism in a 13 V-J model.

In germline, CDR1 is DFQATT, CDR2 SNEGSKA (reference sequence). The trim removed 6 bases at V and 6 bases at J, leaving 13 bases unmatched. The CDR3 has 15 residues. This clonotype showed up just once. Antigen unknown. Amplification of TCR beta CDR3 regions was performed using RNA transcripts as template. A first-round RT-PCR of the TCR CDR3 used the HTBI primer set. TCRdb recomputed calls from the multiplex PCR reads with MiXCR, one row per CDR3 protein. The sample consists of about 580,000 distinct CDR3 sequences, 35% to 55% of them appearing once. When ophthalmopathy did not progress within 18 months, Graves' hyperthyroidism was considered stable.

The chain joins TRBV20-1 to TRBJ1-4, with 7 bases fitting TRBD1. The sequence derives from a woman aged 18-35 years with Graves' hyperthyroidism. The specimen was peripheral blood or thyroid tissue (not recorded which). CDR3 nucleotide sequence: TGCAGTGCCAGGGGGAGCCACCCGACTGATGAAAAACTGTTTTTT. It is translated as CSARGSHPTDEKLFF.